Each of the 5 T cell receptor beta chains below was sequenced from the same sample in a study of T cells in Graves' hyperthyroidism and ophthalmopathy. Researchers amplified the TCR beta CDR3 regions from RNA transcripts. The HTBI set primed first-round TCR CDR3 RT-PCR. MiXCR, run by TCRdb on the multiplex PCR reads, gives a single entry per CDR3 protein. Of hundreds of thousands of distinct CDR3 sequences listed, 15% to 20% were seen once; the top ten hold 45% to 50%. The sequencing sample was made of blood. These receptors were obtained from a middle-aged man with Graves' ophthalmopathy.

This clonotype was found a few times. J is TRBJ1-6 and V is TRBV20-1, with D perhaps matching TRBD1 (5 bases). This CDR3 has 11 residues. Germline V gene sequence: CDR1 DFQATT, CDR2 SNEGSKA (reference sequence). The V end lost 2 bases, the J end lost 12 bases, and 8 bases lay between the germline ends. In DNA, the CDR3 is TGCAGTGCTAGATCGAGGGGACCCCTCCACTTT. Translated: CSARSRGPLHF.

This clonotype showed up many times. The chain is built from TRBV10-3 and TRBJ2-5; 8 positions match TRBD2. The germline V gene has CDR1 ENHRY and CDR2 SYGVKD. V lost 10 bases and J lost 2; bases outside the gene matches: 15. This CDR3 spans 16 amino acids. The CDR3 loop is CASSPRSGSSQETQYF. In DNA, the CDR3 is TGTGCCAGCTCCCCACGGAGCGGGAGTTCTCAAGAGACCCAGTACTTC.

This clonotype was seen a handful of times. J is TRBJ1-4 and V is TRBV6-1, with D uncertain. CDR1 and CDR2 from the germline V gene are MNHNS and SASEGT. The CDR3 is 13 residues long. Trimming removed 7 bases from V and 8 bases from J, with 14 bases in between. CDR3 amino acids: CASTTGLGEKLFF. The CDR3, as DNA: TGTGCCAGCACCACGGGCCTGGGGGAAAAACTGTTTTTT.

The chain is built from TRBV5-1 and TRBJ2-7, with a tentative D call TRBD2 (6 bases). The ends were cut back, 3 bases at V and 2 bases at J, with 9 bases in the middle. The CDR3 consists of 13 residues. From germline, CDR1 is SGHRS and CDR2 YFSETQ. The CDR3 DNA is TGCGCCAGCAGCTCCCTAGCGACCTACGAGCAGTACTTC. This codes for CASSSLATYEQYF. Supplemented by reference TRBV5-1 and TRBJ2-7, the full variable domain reads KAGVTQTPRYLIKTRGQQVTLSCSPISGHRSVSWYQQTPGQGLQFLFEYFSETQRNKGNFPGRFSGRQFSNSRSEMNVSTLELGDSALYLCASSSLATYEQYFGPGTRLTVT.

This clonotype has a count of ten or more. The CDR3 reads CASRRTGGTDTQYF. CDR3 DNA sequence: TGTGCCAGCAGAAGGACAGGGGGCACAGATACGCAGTATTTT. The chain is built from TRBV6-1 and TRBJ2-3; 9 positions match TRBD1. CDR1 and CDR2 (germline): MNHNS, SASEGT. This CDR3 is built from 14 residues. Losses at the gene ends were 6 bases for V and 1 base for J; bases not matched to a gene: 2.